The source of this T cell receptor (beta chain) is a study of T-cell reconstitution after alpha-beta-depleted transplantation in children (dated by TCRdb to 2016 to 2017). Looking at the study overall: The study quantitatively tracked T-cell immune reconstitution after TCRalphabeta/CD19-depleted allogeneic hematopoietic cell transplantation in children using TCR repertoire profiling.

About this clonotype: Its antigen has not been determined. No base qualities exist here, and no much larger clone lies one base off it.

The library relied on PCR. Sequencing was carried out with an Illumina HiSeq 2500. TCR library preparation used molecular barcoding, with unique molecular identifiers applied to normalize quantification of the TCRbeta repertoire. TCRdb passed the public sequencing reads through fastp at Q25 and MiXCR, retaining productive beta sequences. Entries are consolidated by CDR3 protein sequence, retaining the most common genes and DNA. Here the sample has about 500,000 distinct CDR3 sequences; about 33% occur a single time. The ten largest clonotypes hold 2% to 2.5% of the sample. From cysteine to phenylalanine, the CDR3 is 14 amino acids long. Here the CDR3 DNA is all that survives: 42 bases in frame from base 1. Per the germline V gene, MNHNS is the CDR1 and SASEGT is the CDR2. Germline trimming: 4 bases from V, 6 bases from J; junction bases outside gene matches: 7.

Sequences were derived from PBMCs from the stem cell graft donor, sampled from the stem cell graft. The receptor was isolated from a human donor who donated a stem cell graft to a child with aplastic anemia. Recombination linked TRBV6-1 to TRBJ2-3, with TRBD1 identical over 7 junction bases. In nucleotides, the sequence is TGTGCCAGCAGTGCCTACAGGGGCAGGGATACGCAGTATTTT. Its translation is CASSAYRGRDTQYF.